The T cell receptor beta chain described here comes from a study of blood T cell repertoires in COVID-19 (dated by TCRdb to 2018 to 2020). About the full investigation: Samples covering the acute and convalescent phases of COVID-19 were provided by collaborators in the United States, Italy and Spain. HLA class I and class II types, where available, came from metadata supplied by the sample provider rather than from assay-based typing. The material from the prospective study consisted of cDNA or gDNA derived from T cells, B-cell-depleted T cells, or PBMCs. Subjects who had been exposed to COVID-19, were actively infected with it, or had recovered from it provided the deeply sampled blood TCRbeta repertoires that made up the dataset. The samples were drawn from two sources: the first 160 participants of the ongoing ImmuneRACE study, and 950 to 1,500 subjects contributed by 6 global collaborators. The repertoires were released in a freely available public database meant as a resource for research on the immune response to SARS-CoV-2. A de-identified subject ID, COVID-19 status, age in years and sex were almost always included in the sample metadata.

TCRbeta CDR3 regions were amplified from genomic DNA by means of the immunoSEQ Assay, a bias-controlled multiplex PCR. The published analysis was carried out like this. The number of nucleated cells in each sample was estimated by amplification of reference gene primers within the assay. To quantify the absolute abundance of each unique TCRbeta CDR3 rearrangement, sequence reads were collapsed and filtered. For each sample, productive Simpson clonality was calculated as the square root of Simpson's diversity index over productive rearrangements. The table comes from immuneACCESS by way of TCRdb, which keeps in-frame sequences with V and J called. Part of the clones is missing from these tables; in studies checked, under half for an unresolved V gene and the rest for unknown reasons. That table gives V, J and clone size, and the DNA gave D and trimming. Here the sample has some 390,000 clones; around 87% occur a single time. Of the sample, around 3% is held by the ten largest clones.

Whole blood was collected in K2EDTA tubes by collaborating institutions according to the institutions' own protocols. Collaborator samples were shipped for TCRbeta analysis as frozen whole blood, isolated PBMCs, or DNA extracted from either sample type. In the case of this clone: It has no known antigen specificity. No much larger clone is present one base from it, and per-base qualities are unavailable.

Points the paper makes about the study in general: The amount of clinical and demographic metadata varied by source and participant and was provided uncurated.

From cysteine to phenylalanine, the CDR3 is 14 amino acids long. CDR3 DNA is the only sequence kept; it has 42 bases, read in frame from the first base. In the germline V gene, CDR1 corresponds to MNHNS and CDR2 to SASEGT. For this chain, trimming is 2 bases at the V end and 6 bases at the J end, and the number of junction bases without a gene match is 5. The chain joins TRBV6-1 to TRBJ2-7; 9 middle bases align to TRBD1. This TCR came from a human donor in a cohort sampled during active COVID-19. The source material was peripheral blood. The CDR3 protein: CASSEQWTGAEQYF. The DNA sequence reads TGTGCCAGCAGTGAACAGTGGACAGGGGCCGAGCAGTACTTC.